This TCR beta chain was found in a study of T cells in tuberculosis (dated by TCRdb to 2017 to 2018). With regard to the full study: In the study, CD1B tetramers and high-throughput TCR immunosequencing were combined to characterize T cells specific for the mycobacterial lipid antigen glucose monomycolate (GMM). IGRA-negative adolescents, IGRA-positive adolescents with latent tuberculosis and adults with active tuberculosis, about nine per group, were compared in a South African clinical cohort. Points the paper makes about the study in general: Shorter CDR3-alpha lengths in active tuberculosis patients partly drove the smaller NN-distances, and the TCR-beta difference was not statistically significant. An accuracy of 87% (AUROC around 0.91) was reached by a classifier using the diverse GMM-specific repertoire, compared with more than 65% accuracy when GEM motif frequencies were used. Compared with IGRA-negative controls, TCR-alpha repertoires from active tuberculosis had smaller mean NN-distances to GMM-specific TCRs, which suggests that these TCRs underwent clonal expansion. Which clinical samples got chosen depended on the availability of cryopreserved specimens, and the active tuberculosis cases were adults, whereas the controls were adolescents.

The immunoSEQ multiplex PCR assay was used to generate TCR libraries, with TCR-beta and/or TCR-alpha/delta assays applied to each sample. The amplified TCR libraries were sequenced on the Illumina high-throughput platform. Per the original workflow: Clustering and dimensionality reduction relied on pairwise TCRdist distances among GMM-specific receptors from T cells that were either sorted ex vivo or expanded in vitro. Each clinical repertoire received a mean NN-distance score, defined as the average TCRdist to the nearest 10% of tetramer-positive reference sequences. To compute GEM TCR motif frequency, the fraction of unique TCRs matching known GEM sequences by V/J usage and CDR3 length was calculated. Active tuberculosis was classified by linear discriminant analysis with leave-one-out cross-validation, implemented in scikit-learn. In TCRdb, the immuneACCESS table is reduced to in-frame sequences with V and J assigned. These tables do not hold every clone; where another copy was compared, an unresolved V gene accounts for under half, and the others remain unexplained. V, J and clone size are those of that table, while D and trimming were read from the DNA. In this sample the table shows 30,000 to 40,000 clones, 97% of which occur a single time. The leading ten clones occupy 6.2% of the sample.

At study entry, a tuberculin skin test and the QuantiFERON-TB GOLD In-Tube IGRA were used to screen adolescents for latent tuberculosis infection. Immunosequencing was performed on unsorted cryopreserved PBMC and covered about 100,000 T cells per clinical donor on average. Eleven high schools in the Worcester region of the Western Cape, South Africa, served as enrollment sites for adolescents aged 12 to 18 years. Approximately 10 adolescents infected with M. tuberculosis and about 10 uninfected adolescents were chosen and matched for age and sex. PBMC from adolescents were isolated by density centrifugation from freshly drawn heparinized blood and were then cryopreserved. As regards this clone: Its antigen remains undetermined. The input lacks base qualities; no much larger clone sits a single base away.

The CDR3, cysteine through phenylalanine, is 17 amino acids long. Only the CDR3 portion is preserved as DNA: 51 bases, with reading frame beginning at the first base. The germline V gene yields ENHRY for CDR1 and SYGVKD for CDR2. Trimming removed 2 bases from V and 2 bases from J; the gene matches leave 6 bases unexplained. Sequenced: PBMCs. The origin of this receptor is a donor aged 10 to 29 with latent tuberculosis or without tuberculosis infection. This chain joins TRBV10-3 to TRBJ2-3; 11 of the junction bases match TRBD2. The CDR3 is CAISEVISGRVTDTQYF. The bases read TGTGCCATCAGTGAGGTGATTAGCGGGAGGGTCACAGATACGCAGTATTTT.